The following is a T cell receptor beta chain sequence with its context. Its antigen is as yet unknown. The method was immunoSEQ multiplex PCR; TCRdb's version includes in-frame clones alone and lacks a portion of them. The table includes approximately 68,000 clones, 75% to 95% detected once. This sample is drawn from a study of OX40 agonist ivuxolimab in advanced cancers. CDR3 length: 15 amino acids. The germline gives CDR1 KGHSH, CDR2 LQKENI. V lost 3 bases to trimming and J lost 5 bases; unmatched junction nucleotides: 9. Excluded were patients having autoimmune disease history or systemic immunosuppression. Blood draws occurred at baseline, cycle 4 day 1, and cycle 7 day 1. Study observations and caveats: Clonal expansion was seen in CD4+ and CD8+ blood T cells by week 6 at 0.1 to 3.0 mg/kg.

Material: CD4+ or CD8+ T cells sorted from blood, obtained in a trial of the OX40 agonist ivuxolimab. The origin of this receptor is an adult with an advanced solid tumor such as melanoma, head and neck, liver or kidney cancer. The chain combines TRBV18 with TRBJ1-2, with TRBD1 matching over 7 bases. The CDR3 nucleotides read TGTGCCAGCTCACCCTTAGGACAGGAGACTTATGGCTACACCTTC. This encodes CASSPLGQETYGYTF.